This T cell receptor beta chain was sequenced during a study of response to subunit inactivated influenza vaccine (dated by TCRdb to the late 2010s). About the investigation overall: Deep quantitative T cell receptor repertoire profiling was used in the study to track responses to a trivalent subunit inactivated influenza vaccine.

Library creation used RT-PCR. The reads were generated on an Illumina HiSeq 2500. Using fastp trimming at Q25 and MiXCR clonotype assembly, TCRdb reanalyzed the public sequencing data and kept in-frame beta chains. Identical CDR3 proteins give one entry, which carries the most common genes and DNA. This sample holds a few hundred thousand distinct CDR3 sequences; 14% were observed only once. The ten largest make up approximately 10% of the sample. This clonotype came up many times. The antigen it binds to is not known. No base quality values were provided; no much bigger clone lies one nucleotide off. Findings and caveats that apply to the study as a whole: The authors proposed that each seasonal influenza vaccination may bring in only a limited number of new T cells.

At the junction V is shortened by 5 bases and J by 2 bases, with 10 bases in between. CDR3 length: 13 amino acids, cysteine to phenylalanine. The sequence is cut down to CDR3 DNA, 39 bases in frame from base 1. The germline V gene provides CDR1 SGHRS and CDR2 YFSETQ. The material sequenced was PBMCs from blood, taken 11 to 12 days after vaccination. The clonotype originates from a man aged 45-65 years who received an inactivated influenza vaccine. Donor details come from another sample of the same person, matched by shared clones. Rearrangement joined TRBV5-1 to TRBJ1-2; no D gene call is confident. The CDR3 in this case is CASRDQENYGYTF. The bases are TGCGCCAGCAGGGATCAGGAGAACTATGGCTACACCTTC.